This TCR beta chain was sequenced in a study of T-cell reconstitution after alpha-beta-depleted transplantation in children. The TCRbeta library incorporated unique molecular identifiers. TCRdb re-analysed the PCR reads in MiXCR, keeping a single row per CDR3 protein. The table lists 400,000 to 550,000 distinct CDR3 sequences, over 9.5% of them singletons. This clonotype was detected many times. The TCR originated in a child aged 2-15 years with inherited bone marrow failure, due to receive a stem cell transplant. Sequenced material: PBMCs, taken before TCRalphabeta/CD19-depleted stem cell transplant.

The CDR3 here is CASSALAGRDTGELFF. The CDR3, as DNA: TGTGCCAGCAGTGCCCTAGCGGGAAGGGACACCGGGGAGCTGTTTTTT. The chain joins TRBV25-1 to TRBJ2-2, with 9 nucleotides matching TRBD2. The germline V gene has CDR1 MGHDK and CDR2 SYGVNS. This CDR3 has 16 residues. J lost 3 bases, V lost 4 bases, and 6 bases had no gene match.